The 21 T cell receptor beta chains below were found in one sample sequenced in a study of T cells in Graves' hyperthyroidism and ophthalmopathy (dated by TCRdb to about 2019). To prepare the library, multiplex PCR was applied. This sample was sequenced with an Illumina HiSeq 2000. TCR beta CDR3 regions were amplified from RNA transcripts. The TCR CDR3 was subjected to a first round of RT-PCR using the HTBI primer set and the Qiagen OneStep RT-PCR kit. Using fastp trimming at Q25 and MiXCR clonotype assembly, TCRdb reanalyzed the public sequencing data and kept in-frame beta chains. For every CDR3 protein sequence, its rows merge into one entry that carries the most common genes and DNA. The sample table contains approximately 300,000 distinct CDR3 sequences; only one count was recorded for over 15% of them. Jointly, the top ten make up just over 55% of the sample. Source material: blood. The receptors were gathered from an older woman with Graves' ophthalmopathy.

This clonotype was seen repeatedly, ten times or more. The CDR3 DNA is TGCGCCAGCGCTCGGGACAGCCAGACCAGGGCGAACCTAGGCTACACCTTC. It codes for CASARDSQTRANLGYTF. The chain links TRBV5-1 to TRBJ1-2; 7 bases align to TRBD1. The CDR3 totals 17 residues. From germline, CDR1 is SGHRS and CDR2 YFSETQ. V dropped 7 bases and J dropped 8; count of bases not matched to a gene: 23.

This clonotype has only a few counts. This sequence joins TRBV4-3 and TRBJ2-3; D perhaps matches TRBD1 (6 bases). The CDR3 has 13 amino acids. Trimming took 1 base from V and 10 from J, leaving 12 bases between them. Germline V gives CDR1 LGHNA, CDR2 YSLEER. The CDR3 region is CASSQGTVNPQYF. DNA of the CDR3: TGCGCCAGCAGCCAAGGGACAGTGAATCCGCAGTATTTT.

This clonotype was detected ten times or more. The V gene is TRBV10-3, the J gene TRBJ2-4; no firm D call. This CDR3 comprises 14 residues. V was pared by 0 bases and J by 0 bases, with 3 bases between. Germline V gives CDR1 ENHRY, CDR2 SYGVKD. CDR3: CAISESSAKNIQYF. The CDR3 DNA reads TGTGCCATCAGTGAGTCGTCAGCCAAAAACATTCAGTACTTC.

The chain employs TRBV19 and TRBJ1-2, with a tentative D call TRBD1 (5 bases). The CDR3 is 13 amino acids. Germline V lookup: CDR1 LNHDA, CDR2 SQIVND (reference sequence). Deletions cut 3 bases from V and 6 bases from J, with 11 bases between. The chain's CDR3 is CASSIRVGDGYTF. In DNA form, the CDR3 reads TGTGCCAGTAGTATTCGTGTGGGGGATGGCTACACCTTC.

This clonotype has a count of ten or more. The J gene is TRBJ2-1, the V gene TRBV5-4; 9 bases align to TRBD1. The V gene end was trimmed by 3 bases and the J gene end by 4 bases; junction bases not matched to a gene: 5. The germline V gene has CDR1 SGHNT and CDR2 YYREEE (reference sequence). This CDR3 has 15 residues. As DNA, the CDR3 is TGTGCCAGCAGCTCGGACAGGGGAGGATACAATGAGCAGTTCTTC. This encodes CASSSDRGGYNEQFF.

This clonotype has ten or more counts. V is TRBV28 and J is TRBJ2-7; the D call may be TRBD1 or TRBD2 (5 bases each). Germline V gives CDR1 MDHEN, CDR2 SYDVKM. V gave up 6 bases and J gave up 6 bases, with 24 bases separating them. CDR3 length: 16 residues. Here the CDR3 DNA reads TGTGCCAGCAGACTCTCGGGGCAGGGCGCCGTCGGCGAGCAGTACTTC. It specifies CASRLSGQGAVGEQYF.

The V and J genes are TRBV4-3 and TRBJ2-2; D is uncertain. V was shortened by 0 bases and J by 5 bases, with 10 bases between the two germline ends. This CDR3 contains 15 residues. Germline CDR1 LGHNA, CDR2 YSLEER. The CDR3 DNA follows: TGCGCCAGCAGCCAAGATCTTATAGGAACCGGGGAGCTGTTTTTT. Amino acid sequence: CASSQDLIGTGELFF.

This clonotype showed up just a few times. The gene calls are TRBV9 and TRBJ2-2, with D hard to call. The CDR3 runs 16 residues. V was cut by 1 base and J by 0 bases, with 10 bases left in between. Germline V CDR1 and CDR2: SGDLS, YYNGEE. As DNA, the CDR3 is TGTGCCAGCAGCGTATCCCAGGCCTCGAACACCGGGGAGCTGTTTTTT. It specifies CASSVSQASNTGELFF. The whole variable domain, remainder taken from reference TRBV9 and TRBJ2-2, is DSGVTQTPKHLITATGQRVTLRCSPRSGDLSVYWYQQSLDQGLQFLIQYYNGEERAKGNILERFSAQQFPDLHSELNLSSLELGDSALYFCASSVSQASNTGELFFGEGSRLTVL.

This clonotype was seen at least ten times. The V gene is TRBV7-9, the J gene TRBJ1-2; D gene uncertain. The CDR3 is made up of 15 amino acids. The germline gives CDR1 SEHNR, CDR2 FQNEAQ (reference sequence). V lost 2 bases to trimming and J lost 2 bases, with 12 bases between them. The CDR3 sequence is CASSLPPGANYGYTF. The CDR3 DNA reads TGTGCCAGCAGCTTACCCCCAGGAGCGAACTATGGCTACACCTTC. The full variable domain, its missing parts supplied by reference TRBV7-9 and TRBJ1-2, is DTGVSQNPRHKITKRGQNVTFRCDPISEHNRLYWYRQTLGQGPEFLTYFQNEAQLEKSRLLSDRFSAERPKGSFSTLEIQRTEQGDSAMYLCASSLPPGANYGYTFGSGTRLTVV.

The chain couples TRBV25-1 to TRBJ2-3, with D unclear. The CDR3 has 14 amino acids. Germline CDR1 MGHDK, CDR2 SYGVNS. Trimming took off 2 bases at V and 2 bases at J, with 8 bases between the two ends. DNA of the CDR3: TGTGCCAGCAGTGAACCGGCAAACACAGATACGCAGTATTTT. Translating it yields CASSEPANTDTQYF. Supplemented by reference TRBV25-1 and TRBJ2-3, the full variable domain reads EADIYQTPRYLVIGTGKKITLECSQTMGHDKMYWYQQDPGMELHLIHYSYGVNSTEKGDLSSESTVSRIRTEHFPLTLESARPSHTSQYLCASSEPANTDTQYFGPGTRLTVL.

This clonotype appeared many times. The V and J genes are TRBV11-2 and TRBJ2-7; TRBD2 agrees at 7 bases. The junction had 12 bases not matched to a gene; V was cut back by 4 bases and J by 6 bases. The length of the CDR3 is 15 residues. Looked up from germline, CDR1 is SGHAT and CDR2 is FQNNGV. CDR3 protein: CASSSLTQREGEQYF. CDR3 bases: TGTGCCAGCAGCTCGCTGACCCAGCGGGAAGGCGAGCAGTACTTC. Drawing the rest from reference TRBV11-2 and TRBJ2-7, the complete variable domain is EAGVAQSPRYKIIEKRQSVAFWCNPISGHATLYWYQQILGQGPKLLIQFQNNGVVDDSQLPKDRFSAERLKGVDSTLKIQPAKLEDSAVYLCASSSLTQREGEQYFGPGTRLTVT.

CDR3 coding DNA: TGTGCCAGCAGGCCCTCACCATATGACGAGCAGTACTTC. It specifies CASRPSPYDEQYF. The chain employs TRBV7-8 and TRBJ2-7; D gene uncertain. V lost 6 bases and J 5 bases, leaving 14 bases between the germline ends. Germline CDR1 SGHVS, CDR2 FQNEAQ. This CDR3 has 13 residues.

This clonotype was found many times. This chain connects TRBV5-1 to TRBJ2-1; TRBD2 aligns across 10 bases. The germline CDR1 and CDR2 sequences are SGHRS and YFSETQ. V shed 0 bases, J shed 4 bases, and the junction held 10 bases outside the gene matches. The CDR3 consists of 18 residues. The DNA for the CDR3 is TGCGCCAGCAGCTTGGCCGGGGCTAGCGGGGGAAAGTACAATGAGCAGTTCTTC. Its protein is CASSLAGASGGKYNEQFF.

This clonotype was recorded at least ten times. The junction does not match germline at one end; this may be a read error. The rearrangement links TRBV11-2 to TRBJ1-1; D is undetermined. This CDR3 contains 14 residues. Germline CDR1 SGHAT, CDR2 FQNNGV. Here the CDR3 DNA reads TGTGCCAGCACCTTACGGGTCGCCAACACTGAAGCTTTCTTT. Protein sequence: CASTLRVANTEAFF.

The chain carries TRBV6-1 and TRBJ1-1; 10 bases line up with TRBD1. The germline CDR1 and CDR2 sequences are MNHNS and SASEGT. The CDR3 consists of 20 residues. V gave up 5 bases and J gave up 0 bases; unmatched junction bases: 18. The CDR3 bases are TGTGCCAGCAGTTTCCAAAGGACAGGGGGAGTGGCGACCATGAACACTGAAGCTTTCTTT. It is translated as CASSFQRTGGVATMNTEAFF.

The V and J genes are TRBV2 and TRBJ2-7, with 7 bases fitting TRBD1. The germline V gene encodes CDR1 SNHLY and CDR2 FYNNEI. Trimming at V came to 3 bases and at J to 3 bases, leaving 2 bases not matched to a gene. This CDR3 region has 13 residues. The CDR3 loop is CASSDRGIYEQYF. The CDR3 nucleotides are TGTGCCAGCAGTGACAGGGGGATCTACGAGCAGTACTTC. Using reference TRBV2 and TRBJ2-7 for the parts outside the CDR3, the full variable domain is EPEVTQTPSHQVTQMGQEVILRCVPISNHLYFYWYRQILGQKVEFLVSFYNNEISEKSEIFDDQFSVERPDGSNFTLKIRSTKLEDSAMYFCASSDRGIYEQYFGPGTRLTVT.

This clonotype was counted many times. The CDR3 DNA reads TGTGCCAGCAGCTTGGACGGGGGGCGGAACACTGAAGCTTTCTTT. Its translation is CASSLDGGRNTEAFF. The chain uses TRBV5-8 and TRBJ1-1; possibly TRBD1 for D (6 bases). The CDR3 spans 15 residues. Germline V gene lookup returns CDR1 SGHTS and CDR2 YDEGEE. V was shortened by 0 bases and J by 1 base, with 10 bases between the two germline ends.

This clonotype was seen more than once but under ten times. The chain has TRBV13 and TRBJ1-1; D may be TRBD1 (6 bases). CDR1 and CDR2 from the germline V gene are PRHDT and FYEKMQ (reference sequence). The V end was cut by 0 bases, the J end by 4 bases, with 15 bases between. This CDR3 is 16 amino acids long. CDR3 sequence reads: CASSLGLKQGGTEAFF. DNA of the CDR3: TGTGCCAGCAGCTTAGGCCTAAAACAGGGTGGCACTGAAGCTTTCTTT. Using reference TRBV13 and TRBJ1-1 for the parts outside the CDR3, the full variable domain is AAGVIQSPRHLIKEKRETATLKCYPIPRHDTVYWYQQGPGQDPQFLISFYEKMQSDKGSIPDRFSAQQFSDYHSELNMSSLELGDSALYFCASSLGLKQGGTEAFFGQGTRLTVV.

This clonotype was observed a handful of times. The rearrangement uses TRBV28 and TRBJ2-7; D may be TRBD1 (6 bases). This CDR3 has 13 amino acids. Trimming cost V 5 bases and J 7 bases, with 15 bases left between them. Germline V gene sequence: CDR1 MDHEN, CDR2 SYDVKM. This chain's CDR3 is CASSVVQGREQYF. In DNA form, the CDR3 reads TGTGCCAGCAGTGTGGTACAGGGAAGAGAGCAGTACTTC.

This clonotype was counted once. The chain employs TRBV5-1 and TRBJ2-2; D gene uncertain. Germline-derived CDR1 and CDR2 are SGHRS and YFSETQ. V gave up 0 bases and J gave up 0 bases, with 3 bases separating them. This CDR3 is built from 14 residues. Written as DNA, the CDR3 is TGCGCCAGCAGCTTGGGAACGAACACCGGGGAGCTGTTTTTT. It is translated as CASSLGTNTGELFF.

Many counts were recorded for this clonotype. The V and J genes are TRBV7-2 and TRBJ1-3; 11 bases align to TRBD1. CDR1 and CDR2 (germline): SGHTA, FQGNSA. CDR3 length equals 15 residues. Trimming took 5 bases from V and 3 from J; bases not matched to a gene: 3. The CDR3 DNA follows: TGTGCCAGCAGCGGGACAGGGGGTGGTGGAAACACCATATATTTT. Translating gives CASSGTGGGGNTIYF.